This T cell receptor beta chain originates from a study of blood T cell repertoires in COVID-19. Per germline, CDR1 LNHNV and CDR2 YYDKDF (reference sequence). This CDR3 is 15 amino acids long. V was trimmed by 5 bases and J by 2 bases, leaving 16 bases between them. Sequencing used immunoSEQ multiplex PCR; TCRdb keeps in-frame clones, though not all of them. The repertoire holds about 480,000 clones, with roughly 90% as singletons. The chain carries TRBV15 and TRBJ2-7; D gene uncertain. The sample taken for sequencing was PBMCs or T cells enriched from blood (not recorded which). This TCR came from a woman in her 40s who had recovered from COVID-19. The CDR3 nucleotides are TGTGCCACCAGCCTCGGCCGAGCGCAAACCTACGAGCAGTACTTC. This encodes CATSLGRAQTYEQYF.